The following is a T cell receptor (beta chain) sequence with its context. The antigen this receptor binds is unknown. No much larger clonotype is one base removed from it; base qualities were not supplied. High-throughput TCR beta sequencing profiled peripheral blood CD8+ and CD4+ T cells from healthy donors, Susac syndrome patients and multiple sclerosis patients. The multiple sclerosis controls were treatment-naive patients who had stable or active relapsing-remitting disease and met the revised McDonald criteria. Bulk CD8+ and CD4+ T cells were purified magnetically by negative isolation, whereas CD8+ TEMRA cells were enriched by FACS. Blood was drawn into EDTA tubes, processed within 24 hours, and PBMCs were isolated by density gradient centrifugation. PBMCs intended for TCR sequencing were frozen in liquid nitrogen and were later thawed in a 37 degrees C water bath. A purity of at least 90% was achieved for sorted or isolated CD4+, CD8+ and CD8+ TEMRA cells.

The data derive from a study of CD8 T cells in Susac syndrome (dated 2019 in TCRdb). Regarding the research as a whole: Repertoire sequencing was used to test whether CD8+ T cell activation and differentiation in Susac syndrome was antigen driven. The clonality of the CD8+ T cell repertoire was compared across 12 healthy donors, roughly 14 Susac syndrome patients and roughly 16 multiple sclerosis patients. The study at large found these results: The study acknowledged that relatively few individuals were included in the TCR sequencing and HLA analysis.

There are 15 amino acids in the CDR3, from cysteine to phenylalanine inclusive. Left in the record is the CDR3 DNA by itself, 45 bases read in frame from the first base. The germline V gene gives CDR1 as SGHDN and CDR2 as FVKESK. V and J lose 1 base and 9 bases, and a span of 13 bases separates them. RNA was extracted with the RNeasy kit and 0.5 to 1 ug was reverse transcribed using random hexamers. The immunoSEQ multiplex PCR assay, covering 54 Vbeta and 13 Jbeta segments, was used to amplify TCR beta CDR3 regions. PCR amplification bias was corrected using a synthetic template baseline for primer optimization and computational correction. The published analysis was carried out like this. Reads were annotated to V, D and J genes according to IMGT and were analyzed with immunoSEQ Analyzer, with only productive sequences retained. Clonality was calculated as one minus the Shannon entropy normalized by log2 of the number of productive unique sequences. For each patient and control, public and private clones were evaluated among the 100 most prevalent clones. A clone was defined as Susac-specific if it was absent from the healthy and MS cohorts, from over 1,000 published viral clones and from other ImmuneACCESS disease sequences. TCRdb reprocessed the public reads (quality trimming at Q25 with fastp, clone calling with MiXCR) and kept in-frame beta chains. Each CDR3 protein appears once, grouped with its most common genes and DNA. The V and J calls, along with clone size, are taken from TCRdb and not from the paper's own processing. This sample comprises some 150,000 distinct CDR3 sequences, about 94% of them detected only once. The ten largest account for around 0.21% of the sample.

The V and J genes are TRBV14 and TRBJ1-6; the D gene lacks a confident call. The sequence was obtained from a human donor with multiple sclerosis. The sequenced sample consisted of CD8+ T cells from PBMCs. The CDR3 region reads CASSQVNRPGSPLHF. The sequence in DNA is TGTGCCAGCAGCCAAGTTAACCGACCAGGTTCACCCCTCCACTTT.